A selection of T cell receptor beta chains follows, all from one sample in a study of Graves' ophthalmopathy and Graves' hyperthyroidism. TCRdb re-called the multiplex PCR reads through MiXCR, storing one row per CDR3 protein. The data contain 600,000 to 700,000 distinct CDR3 sequences, about 40% of them singletons. The material sequenced was peripheral blood. All receptors derive from an adult man with Graves' ophthalmopathy. The CDR3 runs from the conserved cysteine through the conserved F or W. A D gene is named only where the DNA matches it firmly. A clone size is listed for some rows: how often the clone was seen (once, few, many), or a class if it is expanded.

clone_size d_call j_call v_call cdr3_nt cdr3_aa
- - TRBJ1-2 TRBV20-1 TGCAGTGCTAGACCGGATACGGACTATGGCTACACCTTC CSARPDTDYGYTF
many - TRBJ1-2 TRBV12-3/TRBV12-4 TGTGCCAGCAGCCCGACCGGGACCTATGGCTACACCTTC CASSPTGTYGYTF
many - TRBJ1-1 TRBV6-1 TGTGCCAGCAGGATTAGGACTGAAGCTTTCTTT CASRIRTEAFF
few TRBD1 TRBJ2-2 TRBV7-2 TGTGCCAGCAGCTTAGTTGAGGGGGCGGGGGAGCTGTTTTTT CASSLVEGAGELFF
many - TRBJ2-7 TRBV2 TGTGCCAGCAGTGAATGGGCGGTGCCATCCTACGAGCAGTACTTC CASSEWAVPSYEQYF
many TRBD1 TRBJ1-3 TRBV9 TGTGCCAGCAGCGCGACCGGGACAGTTGGCTCTGGAAACACCATATATTTT CASSATGTVGSGNTIYF
many - TRBJ1-1 TRBV11-2 TGTGCCAGCAGCCTAACCTGGACAGCGAACACTGAAGCTTTCTTT CASSLTWTANTEAFF
many TRBD1 TRBJ1-5 TRBV2 TGTGCCATCGGACAGGGGGCGAATCAGCCCCAGCATTTT CAIGQGANQPQHF
- - TRBJ2-2 TRBV12-3/TRBV12-4 TGTGCCAGCAGTTTAATGTGGGGAGCGAACACCGGGGAGCTGTTTTTT CASSLMWGANTGELFF
many - TRBJ2-7 TRBV29-1 TGCAGCGTTGAGTACGGGACACCCTACGAGCAGTACTTC CSVEYGTPYEQYF
- TRBD1 TRBJ1-2 TRBV20-1 TGTAGTGCAAACCGGGACAGGGGGCGCGGAGGCTACACCTTC CSANRDRGRGGYTF
many TRBD2 TRBJ2-2 TRBV2 TGTGCCAGCACCTCAGCGGGGGGGCGGATCGGGGAGCTGTTTTTT CASTSAGGRIGELFF
few TRBD1 TRBJ1-5 TRBV15 TGTGCCACCAGCAGCGACAGGGGGTTGGGAGAGACCCAGCATTTT CATSSDRGLGETQHF
- - TRBJ1-5 TRBV10-3 TGTGCCATCAGTTTCGGGGGTAATCAGCCCCAGCACTTT CAISFGGNQPQHF
- - TRBJ1-1 TRBV6-5 TGTGCCACCCGACGGGAGGGCCGAGGAACTGAAGCTTTCTTT CATRREGRGTEAFF
once - TRBJ1-5 TRBV2 TGTGCCAGCATTAACTTGGGACAAGGCGCGCCCCAGCATTTT CASINLGQGAPQHF
- - TRBJ1-2 TRBV19 TGTGCCAGTAGTACTGGGGCAGGCTTAAAGTATGGCTACACCTTC CASSTGAGLKYGYTF
- - TRBJ1-1 TRBV12-3/TRBV12-4 TGTGCCAGCAGTTTATCCTTGCCGAATCGGGGGAAGGCTTTCTTT CASSLSLPNRGKAFF
- TRBD1 TRBJ1-2 TRBV10-3 TGTGCCATCAGCTCAGGGGGCGCGCGTGGCTACACCTTC CAISSGGARGYTF
- - TRBJ1-6 TRBV2 TGTGCCATCCGGGGGGATACTTATTCACCCCTCCACTTT CAIRGDTYSPLHF
- - TRBJ1-1 TRBV25-1 TGTGCCAGCAGCCAAGACGGACGGCTTAACACTGAAGCTTTCTTT CASSQDGRLNTEAFF
many - TRBJ2-5 TRBV11-3 TGTGCCAGCAGCTGGTCTTGGGAAGAGACCCAGTACTTC CASSWSWEETQYF
many - TRBJ1-2 TRBV2 TGTGCCAGCAGTGAAGCGGGAGGGGCCTATGGCTACACCTTC CASSEAGGAYGYTF
- - TRBJ1-6 TRBV5-4 TGTGCCAGCAGCTTAAAACAGGGAAATTCACCCCTCCACTTT CASSLKQGNSPLHF
many TRBD1 TRBJ1-5 TRBV19 TGTGCCAGTAGTATAGATCCCCAGGGGGGTCAGCCCCAGCATTTT CASSIDPQGGQPQHF
- TRBD2 TRBJ2-3 TRBV9 TGTGCCAGCAGCGTAGGTGGCGGGAGTGGTACAGATACGCAGTATTTT CASSVGGGSGTDTQYF
- - TRBJ1-1 TRBV5-6 TGTGCCAGCAGCTTGCCCGGGAGGAACGCTGAAGCTTTCTTT CASSLPGRNAEAFF
many - TRBJ2-7 TRBV5-8 TGTGCCAGCAGCTTATGGGACCGCTCCTACGAGCAGTACTTC CASSLWDRSYEQYF
- TRBD2 TRBJ2-5 TRBV25-1 TGTGCCAGCATCCCTAGCGGGATCCAAGAGACCCAGTACTTC CASIPSGIQETQYF
- - TRBJ2-5 TRBV6-1 TGTGCCAGCAGTTACAGCGGCCGGGGGCAGGGGTACTTGGAGACCCAGTACTTC CASSYSGRGQGYLETQYF
many - TRBJ1-2 TRBV10-3 TGTGCCATCAGTGAGGGGAACTATGGCTACACCTTC CAISEGNYGYTF
once - TRBJ1-5 TRBV10-3 TGTGCCATCAGTGGATGGACTAGCGGACAAGAGACCCAGCATTTT CAISGWTSGQETQHF
- - TRBJ1-1 TRBV19 TGTGCCAGCACCGATAGTTGGGACGGAAACCAATACACTGAAGCTTTCTTT CASTDSWDGNQYTEAFF
- TRBD1 TRBJ1-3 TRBV29-1 TGCAACGGACAGGGGAATTGGTGGCTTGGAAACACCATATATTTT CNGQGNWWLGNTIYF
many - TRBJ2-2 TRBV19 TGTGCCAGTAGTATCTTCGGGCCATCGAACACCGGGGAGCTGTTTTTT CASSIFGPSNTGELFF
many - TRBJ2-5 TRBV20-1 TGCAGTGCTGCCCCCCAGGGAGGCCAAGAGACCCAGTACTTC CSAAPQGGQETQYF
few - TRBJ1-1 TRBV5-8 TGTGCCAGCAGCTTTAGAGAGACAGGCACTGAAGCTTTCTTT CASSFRETGTEAFF
- TRBD1 TRBJ1-3 TRBV2 TGTGCCAGCAGTGAATATAGGGGGCCAGGAAACACCATATATTTT CASSEYRGPGNTIYF
many - TRBJ1-2 TRBV2 TGTGCCAGCAGCGCCGGGACCGACTATGGCTACACCTTC CASSAGTDYGYTF